Listed below are T cell receptor beta chains from one sample, sequenced in a study of blood T cells in healthy people across ages. TCRdb reprocessed the 5' RACE reads with MiXCR, giving one entry per CDR3 protein. The profile shows about 1.6 million distinct CDR3 sequences, roughly a third of them singletons. Specimen: blood. These TCRs come from a woman under 40 in good health. CDR3s include the opening cysteine and the closing phenylalanine or tryptophan. D genes are given only for firm matches. A row's size may be missing; if present it is once, few, many or a size class.

clone size	V gene	D gene	J gene	CDR3 protein	CDR3 DNA
.	TRBV20-1	.	TRBJ1-1	CSAATTNTEAFF	TGCAGTGCTGCCACAACGAACACTGAAGCTTTCTTT
many	TRBV29-1	.	TRBJ2-3	CSVGGGSTDTQYF	TGCAGCGTTGGGGGCGGGAGCACAGATACGCAGTATTTT
.	TRBV29-1	.	TRBJ2-1	CSVEDLQVVRSSYNEQFF	TGCAGCGTTGAAGACCTCCAGGTCGTCAGGAGCTCCTACAATGAGCAGTTCTTC
many	TRBV2	.	TRBJ1-1	CASSKTPGAEAFF	TGTGCCAGCAGTAAGACCCCAGGAGCTGAAGCTTTCTTT
many	TRBV29-1	.	TRBJ2-7	CSVRQTMDEQYF	TGCAGCGTTCGACAGACCATGGACGAGCAGTACTTC
.	TRBV5-1	.	TRBJ1-2	CASSPAQAHGYTF	TGCGCCAGCAGCCCGGCGCAAGCCCATGGCTACACCTTC
once	TRBV20-1	.	TRBJ2-3	CSARALGETDTQYF	TGCAGTGCTAGAGCCTTGGGGGAGACAGATACGCAGTATTTT
.	TRBV28	TRBD2	TRBJ2-1	CASSFSGRGRDNEQFF	TGTGCCAGCAGTTTTTCCGGCCGCGGGAGAGATAATGAGCAGTTCTTC
.	TRBV5-1	TRBD1	TRBJ1-2	CASRPGTGGSYGYTF	TGCGCCAGCAGGCCCGGGACAGGGGGCAGCTATGGCTACACCTTC
few	TRBV6-1	TRBD1	TRBJ2-7	CASSEALRGTAYEQYF	TGTGCCAGCAGTGAGGCGCTAAGGGGGACAGCATACGAGCAGTACTTC
.	TRBV5-1	.	TRBJ2-7	CASSPFEVSYEQYF	TGCGCCAGCAGCCCGTTCGAGGTCTCCTACGAGCAGTACTTC
few	TRBV20-1	.	TRBJ1-2	CSPQGLTSYGYTF	TGCAGCCCCCAGGGGTTAACTTCGTATGGCTACACCTTC
.	TRBV4-1	TRBD1	TRBJ1-1	CASSQEGTANTEAFF	TGCGCCAGCAGCCAAGAAGGGACAGCGAACACTGAAGCTTTCTTT
.	TRBV9	TRBD1	TRBJ2-7	CASSTGDRSSYEQYF	TGTGCCAGCAGCACCGGGGACAGGAGCTCCTACGAGCAGTACTTC
few	TRBV27	TRBD1	TRBJ2-5	CASSPGTGGIAETQYF	TGTGCCAGCAGTCCTGGGACAGGGGGAATTGCAGAGACCCAGTACTTC
few	TRBV7-2	.	TRBJ1-2	CASSLGRGLGNYGCTF	TGTGCCAGCAGCTTAGGGAGAGGGTTAGGGAACTATGGCTGCACCTTC
few	TRBV12-3/TRBV12-4	TRBD1	TRBJ1-2	CASRGQGATYGYTF	TGTGCCAGCAGGGGACAGGGCGCGACCTATGGCTACACCTTC